The source of this T cell receptor (beta chain) is a study of shared clonotypes between healthy human individuals. This clone was seen a single time. Its matching antigen is unknown. The CDR3 sequence is 13 residues long. The germline V gene encodes CDR1 SQVTM and CDR2 ANQGSEA. The ends were cut back, 4 bases at V and 3 bases at J, with 10 bases in the middle. Findings and caveats of the study: Clonotypes that were shared across a few donors made up roughly 5% of naive CD4 clonotypes.

CD8 cells regarded as naive lacked CD45RO, were positively chosen for CCR7, and omitted terminally differentiated effector memory CD45RA+ cells. The healthy adult donors were HIV-negative and reported no recent acute infections or vaccinations. Nashville, Tennessee was home to all donors, each a Caucasian adult. Using around 200 ng DNA, about 29,000 T cell genomes, the sorted-subset replicate PCRs were run. The protocol was immunoSEQ multiplex PCR, while the TCRdb copy is restricted to in-frame clones and leaves out a portion. This sample has about 1,800,000 clones, with roughly 95% found just once.

The sequenced sample was naive CD8+ T cells sorted from blood. V gene TRBV29-1 combines with J gene TRBJ2-1, with D maybe TRBD1 (5 bases). The receptor's source is a man aged 18 to 29 in good health. Here the CDR3 DNA reads TGCAGCGTTGTTGCAGGGCACTACAATGAGCAGTTCTTC. Protein sequence: CSVVAGHYNEQFF.